This T cell receptor beta chain was found in a study of cytomegalovirus exposure and HLA in healthy donors. CDR1 and CDR2 (germline): SGHTA, FQGNSA. V gave up 5 bases and J gave up 4 bases; unmatched junction bases: 1. The CDR3 has 13 amino acids. Amplification used 60 Vbeta primers and 13 Jbeta primers. Here immunoSEQ multiplex PCR was the method, and the copy in TCRdb shows in-frame clones only, minus some. Among more than 95,000 clones listed, about 80% were seen once. Turning to this clone: The antigen remains undetermined. Other DNA sequences in this specimen translate into the identical CDR3.

Study-level results: In vitro testing confirmed a few CMV-associated chains as specific for CMV antigens. A list of about 180 TCR beta chains associated with cytomegalovirus was given.

V gene TRBV7-2 combines with J gene TRBJ2-2; TRBD2 agrees at 7 bases. The sample was PBMCs. This TCR was sampled from a man aged 60-69 years in good health and CMV-seropositive. The DNA for the CDR3 is TGTGCCAGCAGCCCGGGGGGCACCGGGGAGCTGTTTTTT. As protein: CASSPGGTGELFF.